This TCR beta chain derives from a study of HIV-infected patients and healthy controls. Points from the study as a whole: No HLA typing of donors was done in this study. Healthy controls carried many MAIT alpha-chain CDR3s, while HIV+ repertoires had few.

Alpha and beta constant-region primers primed reverse transcription of around 500 ng RNA. Alpha and beta chain libraries were made separately by chain-specific third strand synthesis with multiplexing indices. TCRdb passed the 5' RACE reads through MiXCR, listing each CDR3 protein once. The sample shows about 4,200 distinct CDR3 sequences, around 9% of them seen only once. V lost 5 bases and J lost 6; bases outside the gene matches: 8. Germline lookup yields CDR1 SGHTA and CDR2 FQGNSA. CDR3 length: 15 residues. Antiretroviral therapy had run roughly three months, about 14 weeks, before follow-up blood collection. No cell fractionation was done, so the repertoire covers all unsorted peripheral blood T cells. This clonotype was counted ten times or more. Its antigen is unknown.

This TCR was recovered from an adult with HIV infection. The V call is TRBV7-2, the J call TRBJ2-3; 10 bases fit TRBD2. Sequencing was performed on blood, taken during antiretroviral therapy. CDR3 DNA: TGTGCCAGCAGCCCAAGCGGGGGGGTTGGGGATACGCAGTATTTT. Its protein product is CASSPSGGVGDTQYF.